This paragraph covers one T cell receptor beta chain sequence. What it binds is not known. This entry belongs to a study of post-analysis software for immune sequencing data. Looking at the study overall: As for disease course, relapsing-remitting, secondary progressive and progressive-relapsing multiple sclerosis were all included. Overall study findings and caveats: Controls significantly exceeded multiple sclerosis patients in normalized Chao1 diversity. Controls showed lower frequencies than patients for several TRBV segments, and TRBV5-6, TRBV5-1 and TRBV20-1 were among these.

Trimming removed 1 base from V and 2 bases from J, with 6 bases in between. CDR1 MNHEY and CDR2 SMNVEV come from the germline V gene (reference sequence). The CDR3 length is 13 residues. Unique molecular identifiers tagged the TCR beta cDNA libraries. Input amounts of about 0.85 to 10 million T cells were used. These gave 500,000 or so cDNA molecules, so each molecule approximated one T cell. MiXCR was run by TCRdb on the PCR reads, yielding one entry per CDR3 protein. The sample has 740,000 or so distinct CDR3 sequences; under 70% are singletons. The chain recombines TRBV27 with TRBJ2-7; D is undetermined. The sequence came from a girl under 18 with multiple sclerosis. Sequencing used blood. CDR3 bases: TGTGCCAGCAGTTTATTTCGGGCCTACGAGCAGTACTTC. Translating it yields CASSLFRAYEQYF.